The clone carrying this T cell receptor (beta chain) turned up a few times. Its antigen remains unidentified. The CDR3 is 16 amino acids. Germline values: CDR1 SEHNR, CDR2 FQNEAQ (reference sequence). The V gene end was trimmed by 3 bases and the J gene end by 4 bases; junction bases not matched to a gene: 11. This entry comes from a study of beta chain features in type 1 diabetes. Study-wide findings and caveats: There was a possibility that cDNA sequencing over-represented cells with high TCR expression. PCR might favor shorter templates, but any such skew would affect patients and controls equally. VDJ junctions from type 1 diabetes patients carried fewer insertions and larger deletions. Type 1 diabetes patients had moderately but significantly shorter TCRB CDR3s in all four CD4+ subsets.

The collection from each donor was one heparinised blood draw averaging around 100 mL. The study reverse transcribed the entire isolated RNA, so it sequenced expressed TCRB transcripts. Clones were read by immunoSEQ multiplex PCR, and TCRdb kept only the in-frame ones, dropping some. This repertoire shows around 250,000 clones, about 20% found once; its top ten account for 0.028%. The receptor's source is a woman aged 40 to 55 with type 1 diabetes. The sample was naive CD4+ T cells from blood. V and J are TRBV7-9 and TRBJ2-5, with 7 bases fitting TRBD1. The CDR3 DNA reads as TGTGCCAGCAGCTTCCTCATGACAGGGCTCTCAGAGACCCAGTACTTC. It is translated as CASSFLMTGLSETQYF. The variable domain in full, with the rest retrieved from reference TRBV7-9 and TRBJ2-5, is DTGVSQNPRHKITKRGQNVTFRCDPISEHNRLYWYRQTLGQGPEFLTYFQNEAQLEKSRLLSDRFSAERPKGSFSTLEIQRTEQGDSAMYLCASSFLMTGLSETQYFGPGTRLLVL.